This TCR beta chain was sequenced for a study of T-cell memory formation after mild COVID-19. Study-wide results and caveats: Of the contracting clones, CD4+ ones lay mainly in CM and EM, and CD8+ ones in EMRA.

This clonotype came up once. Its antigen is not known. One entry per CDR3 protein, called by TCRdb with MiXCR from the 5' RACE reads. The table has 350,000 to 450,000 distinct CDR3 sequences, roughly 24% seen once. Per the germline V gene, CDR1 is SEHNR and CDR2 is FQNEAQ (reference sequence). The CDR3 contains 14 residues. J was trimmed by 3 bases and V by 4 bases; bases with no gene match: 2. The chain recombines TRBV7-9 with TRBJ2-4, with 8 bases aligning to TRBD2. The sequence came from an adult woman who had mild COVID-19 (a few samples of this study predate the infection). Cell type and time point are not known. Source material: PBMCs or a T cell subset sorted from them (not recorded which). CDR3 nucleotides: TGTGCCAGCAGCTCCGGGGGGGGCAAAAACATTCAGTACTTC. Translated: CASSSGGGKNIQYF.